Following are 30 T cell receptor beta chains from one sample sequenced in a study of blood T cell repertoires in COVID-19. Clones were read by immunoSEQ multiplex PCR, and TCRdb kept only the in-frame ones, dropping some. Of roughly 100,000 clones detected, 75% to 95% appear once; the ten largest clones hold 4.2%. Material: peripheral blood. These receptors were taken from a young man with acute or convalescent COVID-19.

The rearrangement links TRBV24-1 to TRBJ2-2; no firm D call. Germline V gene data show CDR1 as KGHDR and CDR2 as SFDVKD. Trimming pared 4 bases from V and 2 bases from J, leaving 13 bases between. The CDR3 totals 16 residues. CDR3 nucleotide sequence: TGTGCCACCAGTGACCCCCACTCATCCAACACCGGGGAGCTGTTTTTT. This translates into CATSDPHSSNTGELFF.

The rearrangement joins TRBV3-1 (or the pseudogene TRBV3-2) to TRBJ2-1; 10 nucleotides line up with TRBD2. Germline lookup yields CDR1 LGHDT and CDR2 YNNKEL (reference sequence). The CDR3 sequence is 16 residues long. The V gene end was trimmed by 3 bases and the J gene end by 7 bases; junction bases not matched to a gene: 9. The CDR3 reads CASSQGGLAGENEQFF. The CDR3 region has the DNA TGTGCCAGCAGCCAGGGGGGCCTAGCGGGAGAAAATGAGCAGTTCTTC.

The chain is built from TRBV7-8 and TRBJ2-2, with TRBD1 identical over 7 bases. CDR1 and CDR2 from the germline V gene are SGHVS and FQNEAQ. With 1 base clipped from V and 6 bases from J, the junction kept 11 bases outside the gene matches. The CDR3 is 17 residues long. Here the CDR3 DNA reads TGTGCCAGCAGCTTAGTAACGCCAGGGGGTTTCGCCGGGGAGCTGTTTTTT. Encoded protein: CASSLVTPGGFAGELFF.

For the CDR3, the DNA is TGTGCCAGTAGTTTGGGAGGGTTGGACACTGAAGCTTTCTTT. It is translated as CASSLGGLDTEAFF. The J gene is TRBJ1-1, the V gene TRBV19, with D unresolved. Germline CDR1 LNHDA, CDR2 SQIVND (reference sequence). The CDR3 covers 14 residues. Between the trimmed V and J ends, which lost 5 bases and 3 bases, there was a span of 13 bases.

CDR3 coding DNA: TGCGCCAGCAGCCAAGAGAGGCAGATGAGGGATGGCTACACCTTC. Its translation is CASSQERQMRDGYTF. The chain combines TRBV4-1 with TRBJ1-2; D is undetermined. The CDR3 sequence is 15 residues long. Germline V gives CDR1 MGHRA, CDR2 YSYEKL. Between the trimmed V and J ends, which lost 0 bases and 6 bases, there was a span of 14 bases.

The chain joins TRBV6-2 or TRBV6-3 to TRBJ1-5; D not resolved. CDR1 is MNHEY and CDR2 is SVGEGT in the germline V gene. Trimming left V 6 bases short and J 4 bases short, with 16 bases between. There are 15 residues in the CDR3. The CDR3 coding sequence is TGTGCCAGCAGCACGGTGCAGCGGATTAATCAGCCCCAGCATTTT. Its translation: CASSTVQRINQPQHF.

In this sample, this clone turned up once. The CDR3 bases are TGTGCCAGCAGTTCGGGTTCCTCTGGAAACACCATATATTTT. This translates into CASSSGSSGNTIYF. V usage is TRBV25-1 and J usage is TRBJ1-3; D unclear. CDR1 and CDR2 (germline): MGHDK, SYGVNS. Deletions cut 5 bases from V and 0 bases from J, with 8 bases between. The CDR3 is 14 residues long.

CDR3 in amino acids: CASSREDRVTEAFF. In DNA, the CDR3 is TGTGCCAGCAGTCGAGAGGACAGAGTCACTGAAGCTTTCTTT. The chain is built from TRBV6-6 and TRBJ1-1; D perhaps matches TRBD1 (6 bases). The ends were cut back, 5 bases at V and 4 bases at J, with 14 bases in the middle. Germline V gene lookup returns CDR1 MNHNY and CDR2 SVGAGI (reference sequence). The CDR3 is 14 residues long.

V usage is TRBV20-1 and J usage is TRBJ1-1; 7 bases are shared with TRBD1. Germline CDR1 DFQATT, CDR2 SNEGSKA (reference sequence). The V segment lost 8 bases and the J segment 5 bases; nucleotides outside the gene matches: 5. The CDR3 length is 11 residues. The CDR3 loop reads CSQNRGTEAFF. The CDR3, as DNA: TGCAGTCAAAACAGGGGTACTGAAGCTTTCTTT.

Here the CDR3 reads CASSKASGASTDTQYF. CDR3 nucleotides: TGTGCCAGCAGCAAAGCTAGCGGGGCTTCCACAGATACGCAGTATTTT. V gene TRBV21-1 combines with J gene TRBJ2-3; TRBD2, the table's D call, lacks a check against the DNA. TRBV21-1 has pseudogene status. The CDR3 is 16 amino acids.

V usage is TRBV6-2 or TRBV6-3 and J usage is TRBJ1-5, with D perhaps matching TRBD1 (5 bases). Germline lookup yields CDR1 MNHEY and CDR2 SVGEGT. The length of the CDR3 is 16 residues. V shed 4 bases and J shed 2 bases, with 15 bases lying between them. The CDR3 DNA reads TGTGCCAGCAGTTTTCGGGGGATCGTGGGCAATCAGCCCCAGCATTTT. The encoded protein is CASSFRGIVGNQPQHF.

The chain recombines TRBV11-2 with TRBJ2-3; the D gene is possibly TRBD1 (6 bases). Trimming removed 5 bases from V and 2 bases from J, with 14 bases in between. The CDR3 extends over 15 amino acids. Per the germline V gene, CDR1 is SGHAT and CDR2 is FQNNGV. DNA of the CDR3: TGTGCCAGCAGCCCCGACAGGAGAACCACAGATACGCAGTATTTT. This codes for CASSPDRRTTDTQYF.

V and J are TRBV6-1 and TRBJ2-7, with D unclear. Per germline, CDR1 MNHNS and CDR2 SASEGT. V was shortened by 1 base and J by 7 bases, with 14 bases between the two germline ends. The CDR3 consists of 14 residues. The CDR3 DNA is TGTGCCAGCAGTGAAGACCCTTACAGATTTGAGCAGTACTTC. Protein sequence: CASSEDPYRFEQYF.

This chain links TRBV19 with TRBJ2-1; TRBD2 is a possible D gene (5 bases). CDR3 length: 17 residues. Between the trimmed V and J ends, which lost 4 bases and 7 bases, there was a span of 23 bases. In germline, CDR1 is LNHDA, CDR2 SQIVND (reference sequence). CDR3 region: CASSTESVAYPRNEQFF. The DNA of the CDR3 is TGTGCCAGTAGTACCGAGAGCGTAGCGTATCCCCGTAATGAGCAGTTCTTC.

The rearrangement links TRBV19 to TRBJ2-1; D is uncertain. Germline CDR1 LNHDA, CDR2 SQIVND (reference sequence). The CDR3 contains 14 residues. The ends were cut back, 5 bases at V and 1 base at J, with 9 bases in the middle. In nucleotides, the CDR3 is TGTGCCAGTAGTGAGGCGGATTCCTACAATGAGCAGTTCTTC. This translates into CASSEADSYNEQFF.

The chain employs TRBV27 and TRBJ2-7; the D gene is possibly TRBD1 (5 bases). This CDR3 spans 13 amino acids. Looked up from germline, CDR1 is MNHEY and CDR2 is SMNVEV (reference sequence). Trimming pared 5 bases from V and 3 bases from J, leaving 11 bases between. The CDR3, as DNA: TGTGCCAGCAGTGGGTCCAGGGACTACGAGCAGTACTTC. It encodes CASSGSRDYEQYF.

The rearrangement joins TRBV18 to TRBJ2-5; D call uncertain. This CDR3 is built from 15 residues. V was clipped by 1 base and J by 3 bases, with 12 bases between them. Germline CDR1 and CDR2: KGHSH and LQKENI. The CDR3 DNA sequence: TGTGCCAGCTCACCACAATCAGGATTCGAAGAGACCCAGTACTTC. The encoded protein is CASSPQSGFEETQYF. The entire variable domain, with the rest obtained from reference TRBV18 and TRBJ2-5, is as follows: NAGVMQNPRHLVRRRGQEARLRCSPMKGHSHVYWYRQLPEEGLKFMVYLQKENIIDESGMPKERFSAEFPKEGPSILRIQQVVRGDSAAYFCASSPQSGFEETQYFGPGTRLLVL.

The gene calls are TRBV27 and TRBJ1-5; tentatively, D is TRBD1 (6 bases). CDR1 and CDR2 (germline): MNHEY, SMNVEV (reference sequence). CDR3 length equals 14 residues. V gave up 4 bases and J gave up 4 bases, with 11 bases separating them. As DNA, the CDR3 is TGTGCCAGCAGTTCGAGACAGGTAAATCAGCCCCAGCATTTT. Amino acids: CASSSRQVNQPQHF.

The CDR3 nucleotides read TGCGCCAGCAGCTTGCTAGCGGGAGGTCGGAATGAGCAGTTCTTC. Its protein product is CASSLLAGGRNEQFF. V and J are TRBV5-1 and TRBJ2-1; 11 nucleotides align to TRBD2. Germline V CDR1 and CDR2: SGHRS, YFSETQ. The length of the CDR3 is 15 residues. The V segment lost 1 base and the J segment 7 bases; nucleotides outside the gene matches: 4.

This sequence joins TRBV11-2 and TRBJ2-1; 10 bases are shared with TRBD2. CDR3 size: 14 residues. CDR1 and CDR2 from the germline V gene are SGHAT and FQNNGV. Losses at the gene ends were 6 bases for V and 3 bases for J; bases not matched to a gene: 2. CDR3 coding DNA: TGTGCCAGCAGAGGACTAGCGGACTACAATGAGCAGTTCTTC. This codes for CASRGLADYNEQFF.

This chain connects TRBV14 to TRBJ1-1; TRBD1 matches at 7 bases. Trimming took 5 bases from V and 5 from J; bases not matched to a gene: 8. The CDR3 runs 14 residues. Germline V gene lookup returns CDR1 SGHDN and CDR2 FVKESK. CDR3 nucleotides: TGTGCCAGCAGCACGCGACAGGGAATAACTGAAGCTTTCTTT. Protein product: CASSTRQGITEAFF. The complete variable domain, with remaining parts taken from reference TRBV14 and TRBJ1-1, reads EAGVTQFPSHSVIEKGQTVTLRCDPISGHDNLYWYRRVMGKEIKFLLHFVKESKQDESGMPNNRFLAERTGGTYSTLKVQPAELEDSGVYFCASSTRQGITEAFFGQGTRLTVV.

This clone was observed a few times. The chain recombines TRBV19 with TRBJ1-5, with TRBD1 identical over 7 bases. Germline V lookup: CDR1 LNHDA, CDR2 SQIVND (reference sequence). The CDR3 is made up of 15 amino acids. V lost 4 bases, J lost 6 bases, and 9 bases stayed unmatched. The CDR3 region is CASSTRTGGGQPQHF. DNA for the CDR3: TGTGCCAGTAGTACTAGGACAGGAGGGGGTCAGCCCCAGCATTTT.

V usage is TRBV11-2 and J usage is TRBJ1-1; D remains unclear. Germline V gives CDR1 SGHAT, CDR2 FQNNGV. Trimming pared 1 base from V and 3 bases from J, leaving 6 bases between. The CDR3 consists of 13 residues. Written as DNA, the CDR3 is TGTGCCAGCAGCTTAGTCTCGGACACTGAAGCTTTCTTT. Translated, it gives CASSLVSDTEAFF.

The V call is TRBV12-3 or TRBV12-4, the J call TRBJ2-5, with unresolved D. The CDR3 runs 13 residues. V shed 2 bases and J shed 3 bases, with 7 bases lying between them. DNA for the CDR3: TGTGCCAGCAGTTTAAATATTGAAGAGACCCAGTACTTC. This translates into CASSLNIEETQYF.

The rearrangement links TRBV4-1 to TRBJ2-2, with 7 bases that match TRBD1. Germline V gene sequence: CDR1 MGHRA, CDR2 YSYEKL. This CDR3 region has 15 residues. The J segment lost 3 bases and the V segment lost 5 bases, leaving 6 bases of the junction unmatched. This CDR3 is CASSSRQGYTGELFF. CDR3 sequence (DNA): TGCGCCAGCAGCTCTCGACAGGGATACACCGGGGAGCTGTTTTTT.

This CDR3 is CASTLTSAPTDTQYF. The CDR3 coding sequence is TGCGCCAGCACTCTTACTAGCGCGCCGACGGATACGCAGTATTTT. This chain links TRBV5-1 with TRBJ2-3; 7 bases line up with TRBD2. CDR1 and CDR2 from the germline V gene are SGHRS and YFSETQ. The J segment lost 6 bases and the V segment lost 6 bases, leaving 13 bases of the junction unmatched. This CDR3 spans 15 amino acids. Using reference TRBV5-1 and TRBJ2-3 for the parts outside the CDR3, the full variable domain is KAGVTQTPRYLIKTRGQQVTLSCSPISGHRSVSWYQQTPGQGLQFLFEYFSETQRNKGNFPGRFSGRQFSNSRSEMNVSTLELGDSALYLCASTLTSAPTDTQYFGPGTRLTVL.

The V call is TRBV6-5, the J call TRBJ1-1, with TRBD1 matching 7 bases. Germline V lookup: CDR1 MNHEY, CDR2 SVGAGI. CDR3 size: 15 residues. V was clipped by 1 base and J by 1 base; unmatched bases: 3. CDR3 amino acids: CASSYLGTANTEAFF. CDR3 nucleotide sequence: TGTGCCAGCAGTTACTTGGGGACAGCGAACACTGAAGCTTTCTTT.

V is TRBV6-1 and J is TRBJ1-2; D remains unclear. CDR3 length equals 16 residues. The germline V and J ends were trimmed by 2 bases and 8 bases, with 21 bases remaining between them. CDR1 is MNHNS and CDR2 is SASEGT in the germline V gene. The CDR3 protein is CASSEYASGGPRGYTF. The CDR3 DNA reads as TGTGCCAGCAGTGAATACGCGTCAGGAGGTCCAAGAGGCTACACCTTC.

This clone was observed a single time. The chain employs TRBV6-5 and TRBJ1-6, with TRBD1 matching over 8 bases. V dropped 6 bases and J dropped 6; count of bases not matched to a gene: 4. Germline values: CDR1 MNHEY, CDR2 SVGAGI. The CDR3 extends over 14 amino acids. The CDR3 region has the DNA TGTGCCAGCAGGGGACAGGCGCTTAATTCACCCCTCCACTTT. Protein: CASRGQALNSPLHF.

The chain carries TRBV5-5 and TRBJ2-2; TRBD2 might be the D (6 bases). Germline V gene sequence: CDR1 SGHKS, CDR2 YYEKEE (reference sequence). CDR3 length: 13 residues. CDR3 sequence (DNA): TGTGCAGCGGGTCAGCGTTTCACCGGGGAGCTGTTTTTT. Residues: CAAGQRFTGELFF. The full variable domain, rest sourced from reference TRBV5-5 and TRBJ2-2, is DAGVTQSPTHLIKTRGQQVTLRCSPISGHKSVSWYQQVLGQGPQFIFQYYEKEERGRGNFPDRFSARQFPNYSSELNVNALLLGDSALYLCAAGQRFTGELFFGEGSRLTVL.